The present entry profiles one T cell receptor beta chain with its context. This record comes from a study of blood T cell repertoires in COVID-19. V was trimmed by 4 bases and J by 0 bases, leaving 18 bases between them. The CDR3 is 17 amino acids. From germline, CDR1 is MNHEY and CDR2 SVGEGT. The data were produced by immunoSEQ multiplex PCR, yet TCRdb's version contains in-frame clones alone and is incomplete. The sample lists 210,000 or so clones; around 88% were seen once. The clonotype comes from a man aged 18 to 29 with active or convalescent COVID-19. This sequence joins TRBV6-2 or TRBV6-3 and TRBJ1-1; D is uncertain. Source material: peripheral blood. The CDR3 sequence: CASSLRRGRRVNTEAFF. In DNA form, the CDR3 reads TGTGCCAGCAGTTTGCGTAGAGGCCGCCGGGTGAACACTGAAGCTTTCTTT.